This T cell receptor beta chain was documented in a study of blood T cell repertoires in COVID-19 (dated by TCRdb to about 2020). Some background on the complete study: Collaborator samples came from the United States, Italy and Spain and covered acute and convalescent phases of COVID-19. The prospective study material was composed of cDNA or gDNA derived from T cells, B-cell-depleted T cells, or PBMCs. Subjects who had been exposed to COVID-19, were actively infected with it, or had recovered from it provided the deeply sampled blood TCRbeta repertoires that made up the dataset. The repertoires were released in a freely available public database intended as a resource for research on the immune response to SARS-CoV-2. Samples came from the ongoing ImmuneRACE study (first 160 participants) plus 1,254 subjects from 6 global collaborators. Nearly every sample came with metadata listing a de-identified subject ID, COVID-19 status, age in years and sex. Where available, HLA class I and class II types were taken from metadata supplied by the sample provider and were not determined by assay-based typing.

The count of this clone is one. The antigen it recognizes is unknown. Base qualities are missing; no much larger clone stands one base away. TCRbeta CDR3 regions were amplified from genomic DNA by means of the immunoSEQ Assay, a bias-controlled multiplex PCR. As for how the authors treated the data: The number of nucleated cells in each sample was estimated from the amplification of reference gene primers within the assay. To quantify the absolute abundance of each unique TCRbeta CDR3 rearrangement, sequence reads were collapsed and filtered. For each sample, productive Simpson clonality was calculated by taking the square root of Simpson's diversity index across productive rearrangements. TCRdb took this table from immuneACCESS and kept in-frame rearrangements with V and J called. Such tables lack part of the clones; where checked against another copy, unresolved V genes explain under half of the gap, and the rest is unexplained. From that table come the V and J calls and clone size; the DNA was used to work out D and trimming. In this sample the table shows 55,000 to 70,000 clones, 87% of which occur a single time. The ten largest account for 20% to 25% of the sample.

The study at large found these results: The amount of clinical and demographic metadata varied by source and participant and was provided uncurated.

One collaborating source in Seattle enrolled patients during active infection and followed them longitudinally through the course of disease. The collaborating institutions used their own protocols to collect whole blood in K2EDTA tubes. For TCRbeta analysis, collaborators shipped samples in one of three forms: frozen whole blood, isolated PBMCs, or DNA extracted from either of those sample types. From V the trimming removes 3 bases and from J it removes 9 bases, while the gene matches leave 7 bases of the junction unaccounted for. The germline V gene (reference sequence) specifies GTSNPN as CDR1 and SVGIG as CDR2. The CDR3 runs 14 amino acids, cysteine and phenylalanine included. The sequence is cut down to CDR3 DNA, 42 bases in frame from base 1.

The source is a woman of 80 years or more with COVID-19, enrolled during active disease. Recombination linked TRBV30 to TRBJ1-5, with 11 bases aligning to TRBD1. Sequenced material: peripheral blood. CDR3 protein: CAWSRDRGGVPQHF. The base sequence is TGTGCCTGGAGCCGGGACAGGGGGGGTGTGCCCCAGCATTTT.